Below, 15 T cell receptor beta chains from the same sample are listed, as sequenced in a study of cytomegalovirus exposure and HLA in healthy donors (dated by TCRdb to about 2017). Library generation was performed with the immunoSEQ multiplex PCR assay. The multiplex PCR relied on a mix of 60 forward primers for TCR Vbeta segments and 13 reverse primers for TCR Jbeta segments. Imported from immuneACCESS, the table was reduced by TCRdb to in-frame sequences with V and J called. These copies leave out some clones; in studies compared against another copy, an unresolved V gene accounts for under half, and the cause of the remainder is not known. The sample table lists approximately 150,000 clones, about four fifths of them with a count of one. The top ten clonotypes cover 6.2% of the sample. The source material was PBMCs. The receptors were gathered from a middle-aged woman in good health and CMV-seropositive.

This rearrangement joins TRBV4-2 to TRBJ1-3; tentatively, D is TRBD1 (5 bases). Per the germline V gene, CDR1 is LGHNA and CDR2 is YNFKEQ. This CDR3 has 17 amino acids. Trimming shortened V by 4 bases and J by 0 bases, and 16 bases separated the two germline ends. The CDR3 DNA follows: TGTGCCAGCAGCCCGACGAGCAGGGTGACCTCTGGAAACACCATATATTTT. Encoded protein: CASSPTSRVTSGNTIYF.

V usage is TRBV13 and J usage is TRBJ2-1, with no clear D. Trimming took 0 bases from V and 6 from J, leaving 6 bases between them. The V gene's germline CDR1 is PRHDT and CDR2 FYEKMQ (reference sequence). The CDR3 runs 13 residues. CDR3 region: CASSLGSINEQFF. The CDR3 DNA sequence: TGTGCCAGCAGCTTAGGGAGTATCAATGAGCAGTTCTTC.

For the CDR3, the DNA is TGTGCCAGCAGTGCTCAGCGATTGAACACTGAAGCTTTCTTT. Translation: CASSAQRLNTEAFF. The V and J genes are TRBV6-1 and TRBJ1-1; D gene unclear. CDR1 MNHNS and CDR2 SASEGT come from the germline V gene. V lost 4 bases, J lost 0 bases, and 9 bases lay in between. The CDR3 extends over 14 amino acids.

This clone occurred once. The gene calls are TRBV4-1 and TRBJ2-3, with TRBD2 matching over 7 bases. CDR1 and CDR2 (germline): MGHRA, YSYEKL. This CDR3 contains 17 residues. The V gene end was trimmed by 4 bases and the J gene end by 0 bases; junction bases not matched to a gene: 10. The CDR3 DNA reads TGCGCCAGCAGCCGCAAGCTCCAGCGGGGTAGCACAGATACGCAGTATTTT. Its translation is CASSRKLQRGSTDTQYF.

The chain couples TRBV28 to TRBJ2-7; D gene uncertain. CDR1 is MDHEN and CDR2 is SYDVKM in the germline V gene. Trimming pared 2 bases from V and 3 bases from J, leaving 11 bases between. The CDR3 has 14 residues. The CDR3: CASSLTAGIYEQYF. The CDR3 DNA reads TGTGCCAGCAGTTTAACCGCCGGTATCTACGAGCAGTACTTC.

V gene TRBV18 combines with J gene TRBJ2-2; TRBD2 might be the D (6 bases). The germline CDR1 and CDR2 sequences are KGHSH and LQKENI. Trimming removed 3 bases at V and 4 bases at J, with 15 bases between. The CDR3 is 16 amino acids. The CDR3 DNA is TGTGCCAGCTCACCGGTTACGGGAGTAGGCACCGGGGAGCTGTTTTTT. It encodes CASSPVTGVGTGELFF. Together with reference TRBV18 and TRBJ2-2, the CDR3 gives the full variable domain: NAGVMQNPRHLVRRRGQEARLRCSPMKGHSHVYWYRQLPEEGLKFMVYLQKENIIDESGMPKERFSAEFPKEGPSILRIQQVVRGDSAAYFCASSPVTGVGTGELFFGEGSRLTVL.

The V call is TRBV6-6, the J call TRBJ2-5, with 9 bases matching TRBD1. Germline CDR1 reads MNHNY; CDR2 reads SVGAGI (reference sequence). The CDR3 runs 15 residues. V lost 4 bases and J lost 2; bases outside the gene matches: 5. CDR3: CASSSPGQGQETQYF. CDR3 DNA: TGTGCCAGCAGTTCCCCGGGACAGGGACAAGAGACCCAGTACTTC.

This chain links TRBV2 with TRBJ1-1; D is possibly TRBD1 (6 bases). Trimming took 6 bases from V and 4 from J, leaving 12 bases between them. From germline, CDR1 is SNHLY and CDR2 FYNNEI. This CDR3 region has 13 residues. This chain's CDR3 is CASRSTGGTEAFF. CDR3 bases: TGTGCCAGCAGGTCGACAGGCGGCACTGAAGCTTTCTTT.

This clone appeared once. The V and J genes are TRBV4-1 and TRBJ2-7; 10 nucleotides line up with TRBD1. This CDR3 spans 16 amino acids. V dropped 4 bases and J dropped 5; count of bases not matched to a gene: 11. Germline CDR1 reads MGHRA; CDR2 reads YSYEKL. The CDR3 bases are TGCGCCAGCAGCCCTTCGGCGGGACAGGGGACCCACGAGCAGTACTTC. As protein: CASSPSAGQGTHEQYF.

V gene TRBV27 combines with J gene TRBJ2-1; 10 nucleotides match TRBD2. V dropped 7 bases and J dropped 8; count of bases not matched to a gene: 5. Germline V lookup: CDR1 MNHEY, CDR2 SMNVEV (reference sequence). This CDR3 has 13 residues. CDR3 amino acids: CASKGLAFHEQFF. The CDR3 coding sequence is TGTGCCAGCAAGGGACTAGCGTTCCATGAGCAGTTCTTC.

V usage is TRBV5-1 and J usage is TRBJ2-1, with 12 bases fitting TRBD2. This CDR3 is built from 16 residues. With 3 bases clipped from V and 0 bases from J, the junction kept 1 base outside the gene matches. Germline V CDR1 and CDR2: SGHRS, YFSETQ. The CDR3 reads CASSWTSGNSYNEQFF. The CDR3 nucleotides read TGCGCCAGCAGCTGGACTAGCGGGAACTCCTACAATGAGCAGTTCTTC.

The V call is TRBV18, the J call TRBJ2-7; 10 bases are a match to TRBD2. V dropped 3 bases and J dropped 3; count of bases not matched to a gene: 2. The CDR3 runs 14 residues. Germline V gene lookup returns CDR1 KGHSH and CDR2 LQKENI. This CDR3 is CASSPGLADYEQYF. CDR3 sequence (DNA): TGTGCCAGCTCACCTGGACTAGCGGACTACGAGCAGTACTTC. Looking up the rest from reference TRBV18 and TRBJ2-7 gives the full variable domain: NAGVMQNPRHLVRRRGQEARLRCSPMKGHSHVYWYRQLPEEGLKFMVYLQKENIIDESGMPKERFSAEFPKEGPSILRIQQVVRGDSAAYFCASSPGLADYEQYFGPGTRLTVT.

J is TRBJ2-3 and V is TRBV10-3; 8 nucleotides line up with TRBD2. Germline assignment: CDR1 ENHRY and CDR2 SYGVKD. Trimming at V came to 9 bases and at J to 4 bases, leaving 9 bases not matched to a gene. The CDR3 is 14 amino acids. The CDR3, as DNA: TGTGCCATGCGGGCCGGGGGGGTGGCAGATACGCAGTATTTT. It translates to CAMRAGGVADTQYF.

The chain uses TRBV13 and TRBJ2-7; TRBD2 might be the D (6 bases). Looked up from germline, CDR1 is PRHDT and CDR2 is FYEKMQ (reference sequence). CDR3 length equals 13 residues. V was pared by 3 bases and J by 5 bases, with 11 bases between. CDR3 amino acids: CASSFFRRDEQYF. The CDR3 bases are TGTGCCAGCAGCTTCTTTCGGAGGGACGAGCAGTACTTC. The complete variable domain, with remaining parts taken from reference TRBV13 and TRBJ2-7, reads AAGVIQSPRHLIKEKRETATLKCYPIPRHDTVYWYQQGPGQDPQFLISFYEKMQSDKGSIPDRFSAQQFSDYHSELNMSSLELGDSALYFCASSFFRRDEQYFGPGTRLTVT.

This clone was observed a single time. CDR3 sequence (DNA): TGTGCCAGCAGTCCCCCGCTAGCGGGAAGCCACGAGCAGTACTTC. Translated, it gives CASSPPLAGSHEQYF. The rearrangement links TRBV6-5 to TRBJ2-7; 9 bases align to TRBD2. The CDR3 spans 15 residues. Germline CDR1 and CDR2: MNHEY and SVGAGI. Trimming removed 5 bases from V and 5 bases from J; junction bases left unmatched: 10.